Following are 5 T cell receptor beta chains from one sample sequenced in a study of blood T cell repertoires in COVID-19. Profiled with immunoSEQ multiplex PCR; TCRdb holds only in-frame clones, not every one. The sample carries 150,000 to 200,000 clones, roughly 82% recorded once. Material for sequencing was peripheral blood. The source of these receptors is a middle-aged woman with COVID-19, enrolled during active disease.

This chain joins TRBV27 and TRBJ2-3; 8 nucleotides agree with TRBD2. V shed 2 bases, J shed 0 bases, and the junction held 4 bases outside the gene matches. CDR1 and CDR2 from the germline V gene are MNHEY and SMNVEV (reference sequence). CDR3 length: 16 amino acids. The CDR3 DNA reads TGTGCCAGCAGTTTAGCGGCTAGCGGGAGCACAGATACGCAGTATTTT. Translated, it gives CASSLAASGSTDTQYF.

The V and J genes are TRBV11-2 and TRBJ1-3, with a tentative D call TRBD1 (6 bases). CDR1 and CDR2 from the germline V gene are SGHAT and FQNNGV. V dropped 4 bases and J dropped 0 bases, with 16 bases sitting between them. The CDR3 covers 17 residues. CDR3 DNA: TGTGCCAGCAGCTCCCCCGGGAGGGGGGACTCTGGAAACACCATATATTTT. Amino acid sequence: CASSSPGRGDSGNTIYF. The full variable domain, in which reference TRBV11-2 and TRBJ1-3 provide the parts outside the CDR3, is EAGVAQSPRYKIIEKRQSVAFWCNPISGHATLYWYQQILGQGPKLLIQFQNNGVVDDSQLPKDRFSAERLKGVDSTLKIQPAKLEDSAVYLCASSSPGRGDSGNTIYFGEGSWLTVV.

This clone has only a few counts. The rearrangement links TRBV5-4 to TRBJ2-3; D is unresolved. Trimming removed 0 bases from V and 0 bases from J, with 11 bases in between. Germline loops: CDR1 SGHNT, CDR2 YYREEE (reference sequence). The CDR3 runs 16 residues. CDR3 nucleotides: TGTGCCAGCAGCTTGGAAATAACTTCTAGCACAGATACGCAGTATTTT. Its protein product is CASSLEITSSTDTQYF.

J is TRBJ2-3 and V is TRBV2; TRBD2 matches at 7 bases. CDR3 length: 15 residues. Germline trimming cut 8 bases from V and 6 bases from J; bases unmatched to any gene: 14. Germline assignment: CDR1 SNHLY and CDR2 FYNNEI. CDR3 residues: CASGGEAGRRDTQYF. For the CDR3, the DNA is TGTGCCAGCGGAGGGGAAGCGGGGAGGCGGGATACGCAGTATTTT.

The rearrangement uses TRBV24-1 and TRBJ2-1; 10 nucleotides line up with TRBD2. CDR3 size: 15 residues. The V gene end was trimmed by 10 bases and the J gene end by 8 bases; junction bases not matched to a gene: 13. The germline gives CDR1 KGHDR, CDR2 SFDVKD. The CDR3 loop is CATSPEASGRHEQFF. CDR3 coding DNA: TGTGCCACTAGTCCGGAGGCTAGCGGGAGACATGAGCAGTTCTTC.